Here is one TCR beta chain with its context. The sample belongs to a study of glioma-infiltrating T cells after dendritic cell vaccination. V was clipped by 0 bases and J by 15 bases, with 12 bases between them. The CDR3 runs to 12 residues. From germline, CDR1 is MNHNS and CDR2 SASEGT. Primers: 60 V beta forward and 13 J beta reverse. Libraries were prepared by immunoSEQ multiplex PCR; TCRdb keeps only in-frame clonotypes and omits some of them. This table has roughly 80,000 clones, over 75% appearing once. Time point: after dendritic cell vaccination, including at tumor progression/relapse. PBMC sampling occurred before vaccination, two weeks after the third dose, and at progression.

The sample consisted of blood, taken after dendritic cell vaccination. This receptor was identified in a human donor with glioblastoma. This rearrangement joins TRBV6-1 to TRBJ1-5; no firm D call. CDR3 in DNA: TGTGCCAGCAGTGAAGCTCAGAGCCGAGGGCATTTT. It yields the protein CASSEAQSRGHF.